A single sample is the source of the 7 T cell receptor beta chains below, sequenced in a study of T cell clones after liver transplantation. TCRdb keeps only in-frame clones here, not all; method: immunoSEQ multiplex PCR. The data contain some 70,000 clones, 80% of them seen just once; the ten biggest clones take up around 0.66%. The sequenced sample was CD4+ T cells from blood, obtained before liver transplant. These receptors were collected from a human donor who received a liver transplant.

This chain joins TRBV5-1 and TRBJ2-2; D uncertain. This CDR3 contains 13 residues. Trimming removed 1 base at V and 3 bases at J, with 4 bases between. Looked up from germline, CDR1 is SGHRS and CDR2 is YFSETQ. DNA of the CDR3: TGCGCCAGCAGCTTGAGTGACACCGGGGAGCTGTTTTTT. Protein: CASSLSDTGELFF.

This clone appeared once. The rearrangement links TRBV6-1 to TRBJ2-7; D remains unclear. CDR1 MNHNS and CDR2 SASEGT come from the germline V gene. V was trimmed by 7 bases and J by 4 bases, leaving 11 bases between them. The length of the CDR3 is 12 residues. The CDR3 bases are TGTGCCAGCAATGCGCGACGATACGAGCAGTACTTC. Amino acids: CASNARRYEQYF.

The V gene is TRBV18, the J gene TRBJ2-2, with D maybe TRBD1 (6 bases). The germline V and J ends were trimmed by 6 bases and 2 bases, with 19 bases remaining between them. Germline CDR1 is KGHSH and CDR2 is LQKENI. The CDR3 consists of 17 residues. The chain's CDR3 is CASSKGDQGTNTGELFF. CDR3 in DNA: TGTGCCAGCTCTAAAGGAGATCAGGGGACAAACACCGGGGAGCTGTTTTTT.

This clone was detected once. The same CDR3 can be traced to other DNA sequences in this sample. The J gene is TRBJ2-1, the V gene TRBV7-9, with D tentatively TRBD2 (6 bases). CDR1 SEHNR and CDR2 FQNEAQ come from the germline V gene (reference sequence). The CDR3 is made up of 15 amino acids. With 2 bases removed from V and 0 bases from J, the gap between germline ends came to 8 bases. The CDR3 DNA reads TGTGCCAGCAGCTTACCCGGGAGCTCCTACAATGAGCAGTTCTTC. Its protein is CASSLPGSSYNEQFF.

This sequence joins TRBV5-1 and TRBJ2-1; 11 positions match TRBD1. Germline trimming cut 1 base from V and 9 bases from J; bases unmatched to any gene: 6. This CDR3 is 15 amino acids long. Germline CDR1 SGHRS, CDR2 YFSETQ. The CDR3 spells CASSLRGQGGGEQFF. DNA for the CDR3: TGCGCCAGCAGCTTGCGGGGACAGGGGGGAGGTGAGCAGTTCTTC. Looking up the rest from reference TRBV5-1 and TRBJ2-1 gives the full variable domain: KAGVTQTPRYLIKTRGQQVTLSCSPISGHRSVSWYQQTPGQGLQFLFEYFSETQRNKGNFPGRFSGRQFSNSRSEMNVSTLELGDSALYLCASSLRGQGGGEQFFGPGTRLTVL.

This clone was recorded once. The chain carries TRBV7-2 and TRBJ1-2, with a weak D call TRBD1 (6 bases). The V and J ends lost 6 bases and 4 bases respectively, with 18 bases between them. Germline lookup yields CDR1 SGHTA and CDR2 FQGNSA. The length of the CDR3 is 15 residues. As DNA, the CDR3 is TGTGCCAGCAGGTCTGTCCCAGACAGGTTCTATGGCTACACCTTC. Amino acids: CASRSVPDRFYGYTF.

This rearrangement joins TRBV4-3 to TRBJ1-3, with TRBD1 as a possible D gene (5 bases). V lost 1 base to trimming and J lost 0 bases, with 13 bases between them. Germline CDR1 LGHNA, CDR2 YSLEER. The CDR3 is 17 residues long. CDR3 amino acids: CASSQVRVGYSGNTIYF. CDR3 sequence (DNA): TGCGCCAGCAGCCAAGTCAGGGTAGGATACTCTGGAAACACCATATATTTT.